This record covers a single T cell receptor beta chain. The sample is drawn from a study of blood T cells in healthy people across ages. Through a sample-barcoded 5' primer and a J-beta primer mix, a second PCR was run for about 7 to 12 cycles. TCRdb re-derived calls from the 5' RACE reads in MiXCR, one entry per CDR3 protein. This table holds over a million distinct CDR3 sequences, 59% found once. The CDR3 runs to 14 residues. V lost 5 bases and J lost 0, with 11 bases in between. The germline V gene encodes CDR1 DFQATT and CDR2 SNEGSKA (reference sequence). The V call is TRBV20-1, the J call TRBJ2-1, with D tentatively TRBD2 (5 bases). The source of this sequence is a man younger than 30 in good health. Sequencing was carried out using blood. CDR3 in amino acids: CSADGGDSYNEQFF. CDR3 in DNA: TGCAGTGCTGATGGAGGTGACTCCTACAATGAGCAGTTCTTC.